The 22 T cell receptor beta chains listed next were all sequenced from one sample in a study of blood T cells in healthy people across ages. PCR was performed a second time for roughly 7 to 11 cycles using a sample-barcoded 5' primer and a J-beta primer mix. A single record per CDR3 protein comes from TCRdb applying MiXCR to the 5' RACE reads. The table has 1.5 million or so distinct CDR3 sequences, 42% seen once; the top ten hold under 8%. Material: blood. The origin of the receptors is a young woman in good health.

The CDR3 region is CASSQILAGATGSTDTQYF. CDR3 nucleotides: TGCGCCAGCAGCCAAATCCTAGCGGGGGCCACGGGTAGCACAGATACGCAGTATTTT. The chain links TRBV4-1 to TRBJ2-3, with 10 bases fitting TRBD2. This CDR3 has 19 amino acids. The V gene's germline CDR1 is MGHRA and CDR2 YSYEKL. J gave up 0 bases and V 2 bases, and 11 bases lay outside the gene matches.

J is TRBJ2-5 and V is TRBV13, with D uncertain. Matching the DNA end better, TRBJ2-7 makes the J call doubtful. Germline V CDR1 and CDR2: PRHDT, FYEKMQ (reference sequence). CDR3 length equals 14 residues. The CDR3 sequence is CASSSNFNSYEQYF. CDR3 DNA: TGTGCCAGCAGCTCGAATTTTAACTCCTACGAGCAGTACTTC.

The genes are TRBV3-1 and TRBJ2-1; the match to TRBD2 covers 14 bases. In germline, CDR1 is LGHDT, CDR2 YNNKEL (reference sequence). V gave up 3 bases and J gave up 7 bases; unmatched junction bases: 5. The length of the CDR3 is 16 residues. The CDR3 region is CASSHPRTSGRNEQFF. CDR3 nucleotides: TGTGCCAGCAGCCATCCCAGGACTAGCGGGAGGAATGAGCAGTTCTTC.

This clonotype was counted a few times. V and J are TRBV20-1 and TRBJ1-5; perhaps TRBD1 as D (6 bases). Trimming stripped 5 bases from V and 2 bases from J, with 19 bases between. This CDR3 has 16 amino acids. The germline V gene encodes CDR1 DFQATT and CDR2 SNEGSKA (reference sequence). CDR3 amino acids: CSAGQGGGHGNQPQHF. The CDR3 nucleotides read TGCAGTGCTGGGCAGGGAGGGGGTCACGGCAATCAGCCCCAGCATTTT.

CDR3 nucleotide sequence: TGTGCCAGCAGCTTAGAGGCGGGAGTGGGGGAGCAGTACTTC. It encodes CASSLEAGVGEQYF. The chain employs TRBV7-9 and TRBJ2-7, with 7 positions matching TRBD2. The CDR3 has 14 residues. J was trimmed by 7 bases and V by 1 base; bases with no gene match: 7. Germline V gene lookup returns CDR1 SEHNR and CDR2 FQNEAQ (reference sequence).

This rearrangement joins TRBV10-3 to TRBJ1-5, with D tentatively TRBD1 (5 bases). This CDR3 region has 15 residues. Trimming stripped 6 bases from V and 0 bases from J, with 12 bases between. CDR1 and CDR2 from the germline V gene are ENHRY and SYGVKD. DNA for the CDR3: TGTGCCATCAGGGCGGACATCTCTAGCAATCAGCCCCAGCATTTT. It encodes CAIRADISSNQPQHF.

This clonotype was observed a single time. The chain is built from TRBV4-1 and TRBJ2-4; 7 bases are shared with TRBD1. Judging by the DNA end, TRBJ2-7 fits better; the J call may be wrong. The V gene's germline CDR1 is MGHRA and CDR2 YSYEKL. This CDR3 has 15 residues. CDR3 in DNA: TGCGCCAGCAGCCAGAAGACAGGGAAAGTCCACGAGCAGTACTTC. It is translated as CASSQKTGKVHEQYF.

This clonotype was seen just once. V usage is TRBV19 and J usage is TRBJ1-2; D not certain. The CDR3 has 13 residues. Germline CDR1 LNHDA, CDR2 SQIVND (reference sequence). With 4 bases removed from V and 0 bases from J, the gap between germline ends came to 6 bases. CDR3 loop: CASSTAANYGYTF. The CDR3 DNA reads TGTGCCAGTAGTACGGCAGCTAACTATGGCTACACCTTC.

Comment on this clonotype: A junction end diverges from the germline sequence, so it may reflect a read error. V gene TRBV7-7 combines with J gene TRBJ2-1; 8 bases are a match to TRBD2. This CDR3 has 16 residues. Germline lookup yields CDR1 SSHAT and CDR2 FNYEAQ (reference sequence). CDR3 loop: CASSTGTSGPYNEQFF. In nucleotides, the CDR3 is TGTGCTAGCAGCACCGGTACTAGCGGCCCTTACAATGAGCAGTTCTTC.

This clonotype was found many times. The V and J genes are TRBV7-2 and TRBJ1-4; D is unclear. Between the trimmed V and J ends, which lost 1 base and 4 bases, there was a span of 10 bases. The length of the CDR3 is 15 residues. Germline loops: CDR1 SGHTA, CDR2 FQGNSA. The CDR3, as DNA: TGTGCCAGCAGCTTAGGGCCTCAGAATAATGAAAAACTGTTTTTT. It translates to CASSLGPQNNEKLFF.

CDR3 in DNA: TGTGCCAGCAGTGAATTCGGGGATACGCAGTATTTT. This translates into CASSEFGDTQYF. J is TRBJ2-3 and V is TRBV6-1; D is unclear. This CDR3 region has 12 residues. V lost 2 bases and J lost 6, with 6 bases in between. Germline V gene data show CDR1 as MNHNS and CDR2 as SASEGT.

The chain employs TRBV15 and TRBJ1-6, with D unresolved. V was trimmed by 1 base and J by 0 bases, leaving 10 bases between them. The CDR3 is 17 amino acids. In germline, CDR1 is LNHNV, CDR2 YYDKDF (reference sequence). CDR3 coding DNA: TGTGCCACCAGCAGAGTTCCGGGGAGCTCCTATAATTCACCCCTCCACTTT. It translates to CATSRVPGSSYNSPLHF.

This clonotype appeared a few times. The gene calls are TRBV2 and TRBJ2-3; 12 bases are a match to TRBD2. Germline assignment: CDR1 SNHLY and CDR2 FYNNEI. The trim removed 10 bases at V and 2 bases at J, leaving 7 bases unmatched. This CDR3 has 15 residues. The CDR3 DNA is TGTGCCACCCTAAGGACTAGCGGGGCCACAGATACGCAGTATTTT. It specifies CATLRTSGATDTQYF.

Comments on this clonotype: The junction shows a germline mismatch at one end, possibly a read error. The CDR3 bases are TGTGCCGGGAGTGTCCCCCAGCCCGAGCAGTACTTC. Its translation: CAGSVPQPEQYF. The rearrangement links TRBV30 to TRBJ2-5; tentative D call: TRBD2 (5 bases). TRBJ2-7 explains the end of the DNA better; the J call may be wrong. CDR1 and CDR2 from the germline V gene are GTSNPN and SVGIG (reference sequence). This CDR3 has 12 amino acids.

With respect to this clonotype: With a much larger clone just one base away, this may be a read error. The CDR3 here is CTTTFGAATTDTQYF. The CDR3 coding sequence is TGTACCACCACCTTCGGAGCAGCTACCACAGATACGCAGTATTTT. V is TRBV12-3 or TRBV12-4 and J is TRBJ2-3; no firm D call. This CDR3 contains 15 residues.

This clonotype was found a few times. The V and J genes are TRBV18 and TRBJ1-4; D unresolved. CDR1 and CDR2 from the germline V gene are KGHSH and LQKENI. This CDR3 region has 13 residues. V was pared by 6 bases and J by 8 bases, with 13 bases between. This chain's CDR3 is CASSYPGVEKLFF. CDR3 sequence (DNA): TGTGCCAGCTCCTACCCGGGAGTAGAAAAACTGTTTTTT. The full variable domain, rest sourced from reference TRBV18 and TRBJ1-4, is NAGVMQNPRHLVRRRGQEARLRCSPMKGHSHVYWYRQLPEEGLKFMVYLQKENIIDESGMPKERFSAEFPKEGPSILRIQQVVRGDSAAYFCASSYPGVEKLFFGSGTQLSVL.

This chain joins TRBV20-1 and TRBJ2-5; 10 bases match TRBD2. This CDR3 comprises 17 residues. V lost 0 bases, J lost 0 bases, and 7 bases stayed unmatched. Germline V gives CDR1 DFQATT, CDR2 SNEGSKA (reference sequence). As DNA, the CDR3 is TGCAGTGCTAGAGATGGGGGACTAGCGAGTTACCAAGAGACCCAGTACTTC. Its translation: CSARDGGLASYQETQYF.

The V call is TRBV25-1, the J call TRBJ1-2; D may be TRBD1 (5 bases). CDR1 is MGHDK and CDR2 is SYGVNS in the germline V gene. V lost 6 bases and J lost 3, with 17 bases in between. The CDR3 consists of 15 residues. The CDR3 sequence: CASSGSPGRHYGYTF. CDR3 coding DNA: TGTGCCAGCAGCGGGAGCCCGGGACGACACTATGGCTACACCTTC.

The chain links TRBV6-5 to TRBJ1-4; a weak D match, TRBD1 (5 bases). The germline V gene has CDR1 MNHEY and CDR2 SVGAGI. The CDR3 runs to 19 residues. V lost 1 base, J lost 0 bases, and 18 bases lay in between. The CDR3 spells CASSYYRRGTKATNEKLFF. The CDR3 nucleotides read TGTGCCAGCAGTTACTACCGTCGGGGCACCAAAGCAACTAATGAAAAACTGTTTTTT.

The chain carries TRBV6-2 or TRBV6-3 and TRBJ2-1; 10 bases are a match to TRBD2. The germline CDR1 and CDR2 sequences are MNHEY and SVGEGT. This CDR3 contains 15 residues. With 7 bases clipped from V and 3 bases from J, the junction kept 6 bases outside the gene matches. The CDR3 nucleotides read TGTGCCAGCACTTCGACTAGCGGGTTCTACAATGAGCAGTTCTTC. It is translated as CASTSTSGFYNEQFF.

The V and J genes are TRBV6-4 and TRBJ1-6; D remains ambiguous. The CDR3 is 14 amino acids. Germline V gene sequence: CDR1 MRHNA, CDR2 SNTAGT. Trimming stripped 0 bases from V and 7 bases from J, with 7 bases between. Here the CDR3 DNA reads TGTGCCAGCAGTGACTCTGGCAGAAATTCACCCCTCCACTTT. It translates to CASSDSGRNSPLHF.

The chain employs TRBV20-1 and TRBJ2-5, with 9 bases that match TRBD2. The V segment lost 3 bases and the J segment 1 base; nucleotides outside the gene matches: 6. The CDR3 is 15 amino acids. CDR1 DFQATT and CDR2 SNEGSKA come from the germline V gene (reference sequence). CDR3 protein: CSASRLAGLQETQYF. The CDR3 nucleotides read TGCAGTGCTAGTAGGCTAGCGGGGCTCCAAGAGACCCAGTACTTC.